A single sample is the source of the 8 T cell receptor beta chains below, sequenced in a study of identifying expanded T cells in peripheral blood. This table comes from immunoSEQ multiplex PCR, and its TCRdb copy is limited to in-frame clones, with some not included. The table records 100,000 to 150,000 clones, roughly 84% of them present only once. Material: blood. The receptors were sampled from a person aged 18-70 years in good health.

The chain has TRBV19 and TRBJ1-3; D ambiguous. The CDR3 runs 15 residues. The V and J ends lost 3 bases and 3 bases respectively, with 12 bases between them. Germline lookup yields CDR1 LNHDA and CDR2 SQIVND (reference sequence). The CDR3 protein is CASSIKGLGGNTIYF. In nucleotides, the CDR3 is TGTGCCAGTAGTATTAAGGGTCTCGGTGGAAACACCATATATTTT.

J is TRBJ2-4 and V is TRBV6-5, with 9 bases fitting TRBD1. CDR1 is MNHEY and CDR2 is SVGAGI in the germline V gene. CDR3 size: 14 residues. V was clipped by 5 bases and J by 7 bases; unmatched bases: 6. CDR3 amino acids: CASSASGTGNIQYF. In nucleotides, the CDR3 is TGTGCCAGCAGTGCTTCCGGGACAGGGAACATTCAGTACTTC.

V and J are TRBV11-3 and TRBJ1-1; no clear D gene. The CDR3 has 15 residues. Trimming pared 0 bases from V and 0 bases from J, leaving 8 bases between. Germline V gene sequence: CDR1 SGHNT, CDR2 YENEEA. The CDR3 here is CASSLESSVNTEAFF. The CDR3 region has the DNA TGTGCCAGCAGCTTAGAAAGCAGCGTGAACACTGAAGCTTTCTTT.

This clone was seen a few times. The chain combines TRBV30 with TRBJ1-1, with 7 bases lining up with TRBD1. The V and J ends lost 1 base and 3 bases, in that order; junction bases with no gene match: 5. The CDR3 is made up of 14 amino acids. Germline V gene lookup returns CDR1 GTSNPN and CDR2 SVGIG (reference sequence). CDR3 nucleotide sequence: TGTGCCTGGAGTGCCGGGAGGGGGCACACTGAAGCTTTCTTT. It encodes CAWSAGRGHTEAFF.

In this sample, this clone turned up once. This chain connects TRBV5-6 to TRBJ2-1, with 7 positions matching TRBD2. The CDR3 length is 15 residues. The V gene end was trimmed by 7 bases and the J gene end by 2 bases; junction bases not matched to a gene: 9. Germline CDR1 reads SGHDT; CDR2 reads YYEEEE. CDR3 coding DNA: TGTGCCAGCCACTCGGTAGCGGGCACCTACAATGAGCAGTTCTTC. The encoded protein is CASHSVAGTYNEQFF.

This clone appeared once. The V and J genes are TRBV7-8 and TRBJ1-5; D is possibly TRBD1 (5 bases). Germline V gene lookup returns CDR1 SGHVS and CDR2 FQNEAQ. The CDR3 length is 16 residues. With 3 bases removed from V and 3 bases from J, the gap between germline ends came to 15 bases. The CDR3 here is CASSFGGRRDNQPQHF. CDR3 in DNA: TGTGCCAGCAGCTTTGGTGGGCGCAGGGACAATCAGCCCCAGCATTTT.

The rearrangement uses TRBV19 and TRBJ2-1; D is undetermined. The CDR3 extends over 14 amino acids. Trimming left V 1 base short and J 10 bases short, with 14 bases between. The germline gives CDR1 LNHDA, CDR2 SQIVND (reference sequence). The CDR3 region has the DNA TGTGCCAGTAGTATAGCAGCCAGGTCCCCCGAGCAGTTCTTC. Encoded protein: CASSIAARSPEQFF.

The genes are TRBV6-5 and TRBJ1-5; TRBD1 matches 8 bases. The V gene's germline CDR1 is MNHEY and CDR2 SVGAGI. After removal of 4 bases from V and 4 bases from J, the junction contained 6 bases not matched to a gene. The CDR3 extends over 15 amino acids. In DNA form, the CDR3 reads TGTGCCAGCAGTTTTTCGAGACAGGGGAATCAGCCCCAGCATTTT. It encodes CASSFSRQGNQPQHF.